The clone carrying this T cell receptor beta chain came up a few times. As yet, its antigen is unknown. A clone one base away is much larger, so this may be a read error. These data are taken from a study of metastatic and nonmetastatic thyroid tumors. Overall study results and limits: According to reports, the diversity of TCR beta was significantly higher in malignant thyroid tumors than in benign nodules, and this held in both blood and tumor samples.

No patient received treatment before thyroid surgery. The germline V gene encodes CDR1 SGHNT and CDR2 YYREEE (reference sequence). CDR3 size: 15 residues. The germline V and J ends were trimmed by 3 bases and 0 bases, with 12 bases remaining between them. TCRdb re-analyzed the PCR reads using MiXCR. The repertoire holds fewer than 25,000 clones, roughly 18% seen once, with around a fifth in the top ten. This chain links TRBV5-4 with TRBJ1-1; no clear D. The sequence was collected from a male donor with papillary thyroid cancer or a benign thyroid nodule (not recorded which). Some clones in this sample may be carry-over from other donors' samples. The sequencing sample was made of blood. As DNA, the CDR3 is TGTGCCAGCAGCTGGACCGGATTCTTGAACACTGAAGCTTTCTTT. Translating gives CASSWTGFLNTEAFF.